The 22 T cell receptor beta chains reported below all come from one sample, sequenced in a study of regulatory T cells in long-lasting Graves disease. Libraries of TCR beta came from iRepertoire HTBI primers plus Arm-PCR of CDR3 regions. TCRdb ran MiXCR on the multiplex PCR reads and lists one entry per CDR3 protein. The sample carries 500,000 or so distinct CDR3 sequences, around 15% recorded once. Sample time point: newly diagnosed GD, antithyroid drugs for less than 3 months. PBMCs provided the RNA from which the TCR library was made. Another study also made use of these data, one on T cells in Graves' hyperthyroidism and ophthalmopathy.

The source was peripheral blood mononuclear cells (PBMCs), collected at new diagnosis, from a patient treated with antithyroid drugs. Every receptor here comes from a middle-aged woman with Graves disease.

DNA of the CDR3: TGTGCCAGCAGTGAATGGGGGGGAACGGGCGAGCAGTACTTC. It yields the protein CASSEWGGTGEQYF. The chain recombines TRBV25-1 with TRBJ2-7; 7 nucleotides match TRBD2. This CDR3 region has 14 residues. Germline values: CDR1 MGHDK, CDR2 SYGVNS. With V trimmed by 1 base and J by 6 bases, 6 bases remained unmatched.

Ten or more counts support this clonotype. The V gene is TRBV10-1, the J gene TRBJ1-2; 8 bases agree with TRBD1. The CDR3 runs 15 residues. CDR1 WNHNN and CDR2 SYGVQD come from the germline V gene (reference sequence). The trim removed 3 bases at V and 5 bases at J, leaving 8 bases unmatched. CDR3 amino acids: CASSEGQGPGYGYTF. The CDR3, as DNA: TGCGCCAGCAGTGAAGGACAGGGTCCGGGATATGGCTACACCTTC.

This chain joins TRBV11-2 and TRBJ2-2; D tentatively reads TRBD1 or TRBD2 (5 bases each). Trimming cost V 1 base and J 1 base, with 13 bases left between them. Per germline, CDR1 SGHAT and CDR2 FQNNGV. This CDR3 has 17 residues. DNA for the CDR3: TGTGCCAGCAGCTTAGGCTGGGGGAATCAGAACACCGGGGAGCTGTTTTTT. It encodes CASSLGWGNQNTGELFF.

This clonotype was detected many times. This CDR3 reads CSARDLGAGRQPQHF. Written as DNA, the CDR3 is TGCAGTGCTAGAGATCTGGGGGCCGGTCGGCAGCCCCAGCATTTT. V and J are TRBV20-1 and TRBJ1-5, with TRBD1 as a possible D gene (6 bases). In germline, CDR1 is DFQATT, CDR2 SNEGSKA (reference sequence). The V end was cut by 0 bases, the J end by 7 bases, with 16 bases between. The CDR3 sequence is 15 residues long.

This clonotype was picked up many times. The CDR3, as DNA: TGCGCCAGCAGCCCCCTCCCGACAGGGACGAACACTGAAGCTTTCTTT. Translating it yields CASSPLPTGTNTEAFF. J is TRBJ1-1 and V is TRBV5-1, with 7 bases lining up with TRBD1. Looked up from germline, CDR1 is SGHRS and CDR2 is YFSETQ. The ends lost 4 bases at V and 1 base at J; junction bases unmatched: 10. The CDR3 consists of 16 residues.

Ten or more counts support this clonotype. The genes are TRBV2 and TRBJ2-2; D not resolved. CDR3 length equals 13 residues. CDR1 is SNHLY and CDR2 is FYNNEI in the germline V gene. Between the trimmed V and J ends, which lost 2 bases and 4 bases, there was a span of 5 bases. For the CDR3, the DNA is TGTGCCAGCAGTGAACGGCCCACCGGGGAGCTGTTTTTT. Residues: CASSERPTGELFF.

This clonotype was recorded many times. The rearrangement links TRBV28 to TRBJ1-5; D uncertain. The CDR3 is 20 residues long. The V gene's germline CDR1 is MDHEN and CDR2 SYDVKM. Trimming shortened V by 4 bases and J by 2 bases, and 27 bases separated the two germline ends. CDR3 sequence reads: CASSWGSDGFSMRGNQPQHF. Written as DNA, the CDR3 is TGTGCCAGCAGTTGGGGATCGGACGGTTTCTCTATGAGGGGCAATCAGCCCCAGCATTTT.

In its sample, this clonotype was seen many times. The chain recombines TRBV7-9 with TRBJ2-1; 11 bases match TRBD2. The CDR3 contains 14 residues. Germline values: CDR1 SEHNR, CDR2 FQNEAQ (reference sequence). V dropped 5 bases and J dropped 7; count of bases not matched to a gene: 4. For the CDR3, the DNA is TGTGCCAGCAGCACTAGCGGGGGCAGAAATGAGCAGTTCTTC. Translation gives CASSTSGGRNEQFF.

This clonotype was seen at least ten times. The rearrangement joins TRBV4-2 to TRBJ1-1, with D perhaps TRBD1 (5 bases). The CDR3 totals 14 residues. V was shortened by 5 bases and J by 4 bases, with 14 bases between the two germline ends. Germline assignment: CDR1 LGHNA and CDR2 YNFKEQ. CDR3 protein: CASSNTGGTTEAFF. The DNA of the CDR3 is TGTGCCAGCAGCAATACAGGAGGGACCACTGAAGCTTTCTTT.

This chain uses TRBV4-2 with TRBJ1-1, with D perhaps matching TRBD1 (6 bases). V was pared by 0 bases and J by 4 bases, with 12 bases between. The CDR3 spans 15 residues. Per germline, CDR1 LGHNA and CDR2 YNFKEQ. The CDR3 nucleotides are TGTGCCAGCAGCCAAGATCTGATAGGGGGCACTGAAGCTTTCTTT. Translation gives CASSQDLIGGTEAFF.

This clonotype was detected ten times or more. V gene TRBV12-3 or TRBV12-4 combines with J gene TRBJ1-2, with unresolved D. V was trimmed by 2 bases and J by 7 bases, leaving 11 bases between them. The CDR3 runs 13 residues. The CDR3 loop is CASSLPHMAGYTF. In DNA form, the CDR3 reads TGTGCCAGCAGTTTACCCCATATGGCTGGCTACACCTTC.

Many counts were recorded for this clonotype. This sequence joins TRBV29-1 and TRBJ1-5; possible D gene TRBD1, 5 bases. Germline V gene data show CDR1 as SQVTM and CDR2 as ANQGSEA. The CDR3 is 13 amino acids. V gave up 5 bases and J gave up 3 bases, with 11 bases separating them. CDR3 sequence (DNA): TGCAGCGTTCTAGGGACGTCCAATCAGCCCCAGCATTTT. Protein product: CSVLGTSNQPQHF.

This clonotype was counted ten times or more. The V and J genes are TRBV3-1 and TRBJ2-3, with a possible D match to TRBD2 (6 bases). In germline, CDR1 is LGHDT, CDR2 YNNKEL (reference sequence). Trimming removed 4 bases from V and 0 bases from J, with 14 bases in between. This CDR3 is built from 16 residues. The CDR3 DNA sequence: TGTGCCAGCAGCCTTCTCGCGGGGCCTAGCACAGATACGCAGTATTTT. This sequence encodes CASSLLAGPSTDTQYF.

This clonotype was detected only a few times. The chain carries TRBV18 and TRBJ1-3; TRBD1 aligns across 9 bases. Trimming cost V 0 bases and J 2 bases; bases outside gene matches: 8. Germline CDR1 and CDR2: KGHSH and LQKENI. The CDR3 runs 18 residues. The CDR3 DNA is TGTGCCAGCTCACCACCGGCCGAGACAGGGGGGCCTGGAAACACCATATATTTT. Translating it yields CASSPPAETGGPGNTIYF.

At least ten counts were recorded for this clonotype. V and J are TRBV11-3 and TRBJ1-6; D possibly corresponds to TRBD1 (5 bases). Trimming removed 4 bases from V and 9 bases from J, with 16 bases in between. Germline V gene lookup returns CDR1 SGHNT and CDR2 YENEEA. This CDR3 contains 15 residues. CDR3 protein: CASSSRWDLGSPLHF. DNA for the CDR3: TGTGCCAGCAGCTCCCGGTGGGACCTCGGTTCACCCCTCCACTTT. The complete variable domain, with remaining parts taken from reference TRBV11-3 and TRBJ1-6, reads EAGVVQSPRYKIIEKKQPVAFWCNPISGHNTLYWYLQNLGQGPELLIRYENEEAVDDSQLPKDRFSAERLKGVDSTLKIQPAELGDSAVYLCASSSRWDLGSPLHFGNGTRLTVT.

The chain is built from TRBV6-4 and TRBJ1-1; D unresolved. The germline V and J ends were trimmed by 5 bases and 6 bases, with 19 bases remaining between them. The CDR3 is 15 residues long. Germline V gene data show CDR1 as MRHNA and CDR2 as SNTAGT. CDR3: CASSYPGSSRAEAFF. CDR3 nucleotides: TGTGCCAGCAGTTACCCCGGGTCTTCTCGGGCTGAAGCTTTCTTT.

The V call is TRBV7-9, the J call TRBJ2-7; the D call may be TRBD1 or TRBD2 (6 bases each). Germline V lookup: CDR1 SEHNR, CDR2 FQNEAQ (reference sequence). The CDR3 has 17 residues. The V and J ends lost 5 bases and 0 bases respectively, with 20 bases between them. The CDR3 region has the DNA TGTGCCAGCAGCCCCAATAGGGGGGACTTCCACTCCTACGAGCAGTACTTC. This gives the protein CASSPNRGDFHSYEQYF.

This clonotype occurred a few times. J is TRBJ2-1 and V is TRBV30, with TRBD2 matching over 12 bases. Germline V CDR1 and CDR2: GTSNPN, SVGIG (reference sequence). This CDR3 contains 14 residues. V lost 5 bases and J lost 8; bases outside the gene matches: 7. The DNA for the CDR3 is TGTGCCTGGGCGCCCGGACTAGCGGGGTATGAGCAGTTCTTC. This encodes CAWAPGLAGYEQFF. Variable domain in full (rest from reference TRBV30 and TRBJ2-1): SQTIHQWPATLVQPVGSPLSLECTVEGTSNPNLYWYRQAAGRGLQLLFYSVGIGQISSEVPQNLSASRPQDRQFILSSKKLLLSDSGFYLCAWAPGLAGYEQFFGPGTRLTVL.

This clonotype was counted between two and nine times. The gene calls are TRBV6-2 or TRBV6-3 and TRBJ2-1, with D perhaps assigned TRBD1 or TRBD2 (5 bases each). Trimming stripped 0 bases from V and 7 bases from J, with 16 bases between. This CDR3 contains 16 residues. Germline V gene data show CDR1 as MNHEY and CDR2 as SVGEGT. CDR3 DNA: TGTGCCAGCAGTTACTCGTCCTGGGGGTGGGGGAATGAGCAGTTCTTC. It encodes CASSYSSWGWGNEQFF.

This chain connects TRBV12-3 or TRBV12-4 to TRBJ1-6; 7 positions agree with TRBD1. The CDR3 is made up of 19 amino acids. Trimming removed 3 bases from V and 7 bases from J; junction bases left unmatched: 18. In nucleotides, the CDR3 is TGTGCCAGCAGTTTCTCAGGGGGGCGAAAAGCCGAGGGCAATTCACCCCTCCACTTT. This gives the protein CASSFSGGRKAEGNSPLHF.

This clonotype was recorded many times. V is TRBV7-8 and J is TRBJ2-3; 7 bases match TRBD1. The J call is uncertain, as TRBJ2-5 better fits the DNA end. The CDR3 is 15 residues long. Germline CDR1 SGHVS, CDR2 FQNEAQ. This CDR3 is CASSLIQGRFETQYF. The CDR3 DNA reads as TGTGCCAGCAGCTTGATACAGGGGAGATTTGAGACCCAGTACTTC.

The sample holds a few counts of this clonotype. The chain employs TRBV19 and TRBJ1-5; D is perhaps TRBD1 (5 bases). CDR1 and CDR2 from the germline V gene are LNHDA and SQIVND (reference sequence). Deletions cut 2 bases from V and 1 base from J, with 18 bases between. The length of the CDR3 is 18 residues. CDR3 amino acids: CASSIRSQGALSNQPQHF. The CDR3 region has the DNA TGTGCCAGTAGTATACGGAGCCAGGGCGCCCTGAGCAATCAGCCCCAGCATTTT.